The rows below give T cell receptor beta chains drawn from one sample of a study of blood T cell repertoires in COVID-19. The table came from immunoSEQ multiplex PCR; TCRdb's copy has only in-frame clones and leaves some out. This table holds approximately 90,000 clones, roughly 90% found once. The sample consisted of peripheral blood. The receptors here all came from a woman aged 80 or older with acute or convalescent COVID-19. Each CDR3 is given with its conserved first and last residue. Fields, in order: J gene, V gene, clone size, D gene, CDR3 DNA, CDR3 protein. The D gene is left open where the match is weak. Expanded clones get a size class; other rows say once, few or many, or leave the size out.

J: TRBJ2-1
V: TRBV10-3
size: few
D: TRBD2
DNA: TGTGCCATCAGTGCGCTAGCGGGGGACAATGAGCAGTTCTTC
CDR3: CAISALAGDNEQFF

J: TRBJ2-4
V: TRBV2
size: NA
D: TRBD1
DNA: TGTGCCAGCATTCAGGGGGAGAACATTCAGTACTTT
CDR3: CASIQGENIQYF

J: TRBJ2-7
V: TRBV6-5
size: NA
D: NA
DNA: TGTGCCAGCAGCCTCGACATGGCTTCCTACGAGCAGTACTTC
CDR3: CASSLDMASYEQYF

J: TRBJ1-6
V: TRBV5-1
size: NA
D: TRBD1
DNA: TGCGCCAGCAGCTTGGTGGGGACAGGCAGCTCCTATAATTCACCCCTCCACTTT
CDR3: CASSLVGTGSSYNSPLHF

J: TRBJ2-3
V: TRBV9
size: NA
D: TRBD2
DNA: TGTGCCAGCAGCCTCGCGGGGGGACCGCAGACTACGCAGTATTTT
CDR3: CASSLAGGPQTTQYF

J: TRBJ2-2
V: TRBV6-5
size: few
D: NA
DNA: TGTGCCATCCCGAAAGGGGGGGCCGGGGAGCTGTTTTTT
CDR3: CAIPKGGAGELFF

J: TRBJ1-4
V: TRBV29-1
size: few
D: NA
DNA: TGCAGCGCTGGGGGGGTTGAAAAACTGTTTTTT
CDR3: CSAGGVEKLFF

J: TRBJ2-1
V: TRBV24-1
size: NA
D: TRBD2
DNA: TGTGCCACAGCTACTAGCGGGGGGTTAAATGAGCAGTTCTTC
CDR3: CATATSGGLNEQFF

J: TRBJ2-2
V: TRBV6-5
size: NA
D: NA
DNA: TGTGCCAGCAGGCGGGGAGACGCGAACACCGGGGAGCTGTTTTTT
CDR3: CASRRGDANTGELFF

J: TRBJ2-3
V: TRBV11-2
size: NA
D: TRBD2
DNA: TGTGCCAGCAGCCAGCGGGGGGACGGCACAGATACGCAGTATTTT
CDR3: CASSQRGDGTDTQYF

J: TRBJ2-7
V: TRBV28
size: NA
D: TRBD1
DNA: TGTGCCAGCACCCAGGGGGCAGGGTGGGAGCAGTACTTC
CDR3: CASTQGAGWEQYF

J: TRBJ2-5
V: TRBV5-4
size: NA
D: TRBD2
DNA: TGTGCCAGCAGCCGGACTAGCGGGAAAGAGACCCAGTACTTC
CDR3: CASSRTSGKETQYF

J: TRBJ2-2
V: TRBV10-3
size: NA
D: NA
DNA: TGTGCCTCTAAAGAGAGAAACACCGGGGAGCTGTTTTTT
CDR3: CASKERNTGELFF

J: TRBJ2-3
V: TRBV5-1
size: NA
D: TRBD2
DNA: TGCGCCAGCAGCTATTCCCGGGGGGGTACAGATACGCAGTATTTT
CDR3: CASSYSRGGTDTQYF

J: TRBJ1-2
V: TRBV28
size: NA
D: NA
DNA: TGTGCCAGCAGTTTACCGGGAGGGGGCTACACCTTC
CDR3: CASSLPGGGYTF

J: TRBJ1-1
V: TRBV7-2
size: NA
D: NA
DNA: TGTGCCAGCAGCTTCAGCGGGGGCCTAGAAGCTTTCTTT
CDR3: CASSFSGGLEAFF

J: TRBJ1-3
V: TRBV7-2
size: NA
D: NA
DNA: TGTGCCAGCAGCTTGGGGTACACAGGAGGAAACACCATATATTTT
CDR3: CASSLGYTGGNTIYF

J: TRBJ2-3
V: TRBV19
size: NA
D: NA
DNA: TGTGCCAGTAGTCTTGATGGCAGGAAAAGCACAGATACGCAGTATTTT
CDR3: CASSLDGRKSTDTQYF

J: TRBJ2-1
V: TRBV9
size: NA
D: TRBD2
DNA: TGTGCCAGCAGCGTAGTTGAGCGGGGGGGCCGCGGGGAGCAGTTCTTC
CDR3: CASSVVERGGRGEQFF

J: TRBJ2-3
V: TRBV25-1
size: NA
D: NA
DNA: TGTGCCAGCAGTGGGCCTCAGATCCCAAATACGCAGTATTTT
CDR3: CASSGPQIPNTQYF

J: TRBJ1-1
V: TRBV10-3
size: NA
D: NA
DNA: TGTGCCATCAGTGGCAGGGGCGTGAACACTGAAGCTTTCTTT
CDR3: CAISGRGVNTEAFF

J: TRBJ1-2
V: TRBV5-1
size: NA
D: TRBD1
DNA: TGCGCCAGCAGCTTGGCCGGGACAGCCTATGGCTACACCTTC
CDR3: CASSLAGTAYGYTF

J: TRBJ1-4
V: TRBV18
size: few
D: NA
DNA: TGTGCCAGCTCACCGGGCGGAGGAGGTGAAAAACTGTTTTTT
CDR3: CASSPGGGGEKLFF

J: TRBJ2-7
V: TRBV28
size: NA
D: TRBD2
DNA: TGTGCCAGCAAATGGGGCGGGGGCTCCTACGAGCAGTACTTC
CDR3: CASKWGGGSYEQYF

J: TRBJ1-2
V: TRBV15
size: NA
D: TRBD1
DNA: TGTGCCACCGCCCCTTTTGCGGGACAGCTTTATGGCTACACCTTC
CDR3: CATAPFAGQLYGYTF

J: TRBJ2-1
V: TRBV19
size: NA
D: TRBD2
DNA: TGTGCCAGTAGTATCGCCACTAGCGGGGTTGTAAATGAGCAGTTCTTC
CDR3: CASSIATSGVVNEQFF

J: TRBJ2-7
V: TRBV5-1
size: NA
D: NA
DNA: TGCGCCAGCAGCTTGAGGTGGCAGAGGGAAAGGAGCTACGAGCAGTACTTC
CDR3: CASSLRWQRERSYEQYF

J: TRBJ2-2
V: TRBV5-1
size: NA
D: NA
DNA: TGCGCCAGCAGCTTAGGGGCTGCGAACACCGGGGAGCTGTTTTTT
CDR3: CASSLGAANTGELFF

J: TRBJ1-1
V: TRBV28
size: few
D: TRBD1
DNA: TGTGCCAGCAGCATTGACAGGGCGGGAACTGAAGCTTTCTTT
CDR3: CASSIDRAGTEAFF

J: TRBJ2-7
V: TRBV10-3
size: few
D: NA
DNA: TGTGCCATCATGGGGTCGGGATTCGAGCAGTACTTC
CDR3: CAIMGSGFEQYF

J: TRBJ2-5
V: TRBV18
size: NA
D: TRBD1
DNA: TGTGCCAGCTCACCCCTTGACAGGGGAGAGACCCAGTACTTC
CDR3: CASSPLDRGETQYF

J: TRBJ2-7
V: TRBV7-9
size: NA
D: TRBD1
DNA: TGTGCCAGCAGCGTACAGGGGGGATCTCTACACGAGCAGTACTTC
CDR3: CASSVQGGSLHEQYF

J: TRBJ1-1
V: TRBV5-1
size: once
D: NA
DNA: TGCGCCAGCAGCTTGGCCTTGAACACTGAAGCTTTCTTT
CDR3: CASSLALNTEAFF

J: TRBJ2-5
V: TRBV9
size: NA
D: TRBD2
DNA: TGTGCCAGCAGCGGCCCGACTAGCGGACAAGAGACCCAGTACTTC
CDR3: CASSGPTSGQETQYF

J: TRBJ2-1
V: TRBV9
size: NA
D: TRBD2
DNA: TGTGCCAGCAGCGTTAGCGGGGCCTCCTACAATGAGCAGTTCTTC
CDR3: CASSVSGASYNEQFF

J: TRBJ2-5
V: TRBV14
size: NA
D: TRBD1
DNA: TGTGCCAGCAGCCAAAAGGGGACAGAAGGGACCCAGTACTTC
CDR3: CASSQKGTEGTQYF

J: TRBJ2-2
V: TRBV6-5
size: NA
D: TRBD2
DNA: TGTGCCAGCAGTTACTCAGGGCTAGCGGGGGCCGGGGAGCTGTTTTTT
CDR3: CASSYSGLAGAGELFF

J: TRBJ1-2
V: TRBV6-5
size: NA
D: NA
DNA: TGTGCCAGCAGTTACTTTACAGGGATGAGCTATGGCTACACCTTC
CDR3: CASSYFTGMSYGYTF

J: TRBJ2-2
V: TRBV9
size: NA
D: TRBD2
DNA: TGTGCCAGCAGCGGAAGGACTAGCGGGGGTACCGGGGAGCTGTTTTTT
CDR3: CASSGRTSGGTGELFF

J: TRBJ2-5
V: TRBV7-2
size: NA
D: NA
DNA: TGTGCCAGCAGCACTAGGAGGGGGGGAGCTGAGACCCAGTACTTC
CDR3: CASSTRRGGAETQYF

J: TRBJ2-2
V: TRBV5-4
size: NA
D: TRBD2
DNA: TGTGCCAGCAGCTCGGGGCGGGGGGCGAGCACCGGGGAGCTGTTTTTT
CDR3: CASSSGRGASTGELFF

J: TRBJ2-1
V: TRBV2
size: NA
D: TRBD2
DNA: TGTGCCAGCAGGGGAGGGAACAATGAGCAGTTCTTC
CDR3: CASRGGNNEQFF

J: TRBJ2-7
V: TRBV19
size: NA
D: TRBD2
DNA: TGTGCCAGTAGTCTCCGGGGACTAGCGGGGGACTCCTACGAGCAGTACTTC
CDR3: CASSLRGLAGDSYEQYF

J: TRBJ1-3
V: TRBV5-1
size: NA
D: NA
DNA: TGCGCCAGCAGCCCGGGGGAGTTTGGAAACACCATATATTTT
CDR3: CASSPGEFGNTIYF

J: TRBJ2-5
V: TRBV27
size: NA
D: NA
DNA: TGTGCCAGCGGCCCGGGTCTTGGGGAGACCCAGTACTTC
CDR3: CASGPGLGETQYF

J: TRBJ1-1
V: TRBV2
size: few
D: NA
DNA: TGTGCCAGCAGTGCTACCACAGGGCCTAACACTGAAGCTTTCTTT
CDR3: CASSATTGPNTEAFF

J: TRBJ2-1
V: TRBV11-3
size: NA
D: NA
DNA: TGTGCCAGCAGCTTCGAGGGCGGCTCCTACAATGAGCAGTTCTTC
CDR3: CASSFEGGSYNEQFF

J: TRBJ1-2
V: TRBV29-1
size: NA
D: NA
DNA: TGCAGCGCAGCTGAGCCGAACTATGGCTACACCTTC
CDR3: CSAAEPNYGYTF

J: TRBJ2-3
V: TRBV14
size: once
D: TRBD2
DNA: TGTGCCAGCAGCCCAGCGGGGGAGTCCACAGATACGCAGTATTTT
CDR3: CASSPAGESTDTQYF

J: TRBJ2-5
V: TRBV10-3
size: NA
D: NA
DNA: TGTGCCATCAGGAATGATCTCCGGGACAAAAAAGAGACCCAGTACTTC
CDR3: CAIRNDLRDKKETQYF

J: TRBJ1-2
V: TRBV4-1
size: NA
D: TRBD1
DNA: TGCGCCAGCAGCCCAACTGAATCGACAGGGAATGGCTACACCTTC
CDR3: CASSPTESTGNGYTF

J: TRBJ1-2
V: TRBV28
size: once
D: TRBD1
DNA: TGTGCCAGCAGTTTATCGGACAGGGGAGGAGGCTACACCTTC
CDR3: CASSLSDRGGGYTF

J: TRBJ2-2
V: TRBV4-2
size: NA
D: NA
DNA: TGTGCCAGCAGCCAAGAAAGGCTAGCGAACACCGGGGAGCTGTTTTTT
CDR3: CASSQERLANTGELFF

J: TRBJ2-1
V: TRBV5-1
size: NA
D: NA
DNA: TGCGCCAGCAGCTTATTGGCGGGGCCTAACAATGAGCAGTTCTTC
CDR3: CASSLLAGPNNEQFF

J: TRBJ1-6
V: TRBV6-6
size: NA
D: NA
DNA: TGTGCCAGCAGTAGAAAGGGGGAGTATGATTCACCCCTCCACTTT
CDR3: CASSRKGEYDSPLHF

J: TRBJ2-2
V: TRBV5-4
size: NA
D: NA
DNA: TGTGCCAGCAGCCCTAATGTACCACTTTCGACCGGGGAGCTGTTTTTT
CDR3: CASSPNVPLSTGELFF

J: TRBJ2-2
V: TRBV19
size: NA
D: TRBD1
DNA: TGTGCCACCAGCAGAGAGGGGACAGAGTGGGGCGGGGAGCTGTTTTTT
CDR3: CATSREGTEWGGELFF

J: TRBJ2-5
V: TRBV25-1
size: NA
D: NA
DNA: TGTGCCAGCAGTGAATATGCAGGGCAAGAGACCCAGTACTTC
CDR3: CASSEYAGQETQYF

J: TRBJ2-2
V: TRBV25-1
size: NA
D: NA
DNA: TGTGCCAGCAGTGAATCCGGAGGGTATGCCGGGGAGCTGTTTTTT
CDR3: CASSESGGYAGELFF